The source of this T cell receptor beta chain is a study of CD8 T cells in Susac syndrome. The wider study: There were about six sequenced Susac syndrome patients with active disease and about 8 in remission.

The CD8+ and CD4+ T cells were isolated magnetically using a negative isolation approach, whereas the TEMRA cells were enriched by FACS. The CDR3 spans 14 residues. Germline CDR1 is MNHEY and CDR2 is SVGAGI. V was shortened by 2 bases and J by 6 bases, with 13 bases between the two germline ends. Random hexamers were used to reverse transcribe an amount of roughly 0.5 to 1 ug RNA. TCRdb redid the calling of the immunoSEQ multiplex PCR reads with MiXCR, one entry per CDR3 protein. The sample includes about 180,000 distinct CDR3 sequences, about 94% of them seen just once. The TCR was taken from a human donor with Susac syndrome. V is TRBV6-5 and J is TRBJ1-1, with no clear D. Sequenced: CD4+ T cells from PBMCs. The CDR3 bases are TGTGCCAGCAGTTACGACATAAGACGTTCTGAAGCTTTCTTT. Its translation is CASSYDIRRSEAFF.